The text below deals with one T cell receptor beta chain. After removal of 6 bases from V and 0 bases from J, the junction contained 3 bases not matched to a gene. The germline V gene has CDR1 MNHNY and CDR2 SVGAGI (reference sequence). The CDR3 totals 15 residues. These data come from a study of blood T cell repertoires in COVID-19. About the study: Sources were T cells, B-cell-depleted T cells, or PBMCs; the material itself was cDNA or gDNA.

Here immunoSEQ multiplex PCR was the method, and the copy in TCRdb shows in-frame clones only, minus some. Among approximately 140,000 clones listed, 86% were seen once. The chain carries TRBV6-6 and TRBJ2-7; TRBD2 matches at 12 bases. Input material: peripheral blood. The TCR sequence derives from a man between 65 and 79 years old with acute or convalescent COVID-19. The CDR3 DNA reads TGTGCCAGCAGAATGACTAGCGGGAGCTCCTACGAGCAGTACTTC. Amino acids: CASRMTSGSSYEQYF.